Below, one T cell receptor (beta chain) is given with its context. Its matching antigen is unknown. The sample comes from a study of T-cell memory formation after mild COVID-19. Study-wide results and limits: Clones which contracted sat mainly in CM and EM if CD4+, and in EMRA if CD8+. Day 15 to 85 contractors were CD4/CD8 balanced; later expanders leaned CD4+.

MiXCR was run by TCRdb on the 5' RACE reads, yielding one entry per CDR3 protein. The sample carries 470,000 or so distinct CDR3 sequences, 15% to 20% recorded once. The trim removed 1 base at V and 6 bases at J, leaving 4 bases unmatched. The germline V gene has CDR1 SQVTM and CDR2 ANQGSEA. The CDR3 covers 13 residues. Sequencing used PBMCs or a T cell subset sorted from them (not recorded which). The chain carries TRBV29-1 and TRBJ1-1, with 8 bases identical to TRBD1. The clonotype originates from an adult woman who had mild COVID-19 (a few samples of this study predate the infection). Cell type and time point are not known. CDR3 sequence reads: CSVEGVQGAEAFF. The CDR3 nucleotides read TGCAGCGTTGAAGGTGTACAGGGGGCTGAAGCTTTCTTT.